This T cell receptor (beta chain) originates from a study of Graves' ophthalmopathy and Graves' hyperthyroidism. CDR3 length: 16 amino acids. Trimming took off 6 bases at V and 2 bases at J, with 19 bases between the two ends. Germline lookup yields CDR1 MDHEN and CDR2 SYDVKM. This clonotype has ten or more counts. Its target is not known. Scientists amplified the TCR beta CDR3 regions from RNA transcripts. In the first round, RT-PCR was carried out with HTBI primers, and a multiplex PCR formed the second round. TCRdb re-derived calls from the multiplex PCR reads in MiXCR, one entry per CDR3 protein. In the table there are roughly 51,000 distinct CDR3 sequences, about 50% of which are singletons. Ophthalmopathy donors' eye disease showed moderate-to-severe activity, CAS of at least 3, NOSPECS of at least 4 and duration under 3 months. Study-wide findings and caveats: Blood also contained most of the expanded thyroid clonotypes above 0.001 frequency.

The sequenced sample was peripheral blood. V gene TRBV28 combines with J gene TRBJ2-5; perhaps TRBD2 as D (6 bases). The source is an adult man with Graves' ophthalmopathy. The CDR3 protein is CASSSRDWLMQETQYF. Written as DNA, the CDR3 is TGTGCCAGCAGCTCCAGGGACTGGCTAATGCAAGAGACCCAGTACTTC.